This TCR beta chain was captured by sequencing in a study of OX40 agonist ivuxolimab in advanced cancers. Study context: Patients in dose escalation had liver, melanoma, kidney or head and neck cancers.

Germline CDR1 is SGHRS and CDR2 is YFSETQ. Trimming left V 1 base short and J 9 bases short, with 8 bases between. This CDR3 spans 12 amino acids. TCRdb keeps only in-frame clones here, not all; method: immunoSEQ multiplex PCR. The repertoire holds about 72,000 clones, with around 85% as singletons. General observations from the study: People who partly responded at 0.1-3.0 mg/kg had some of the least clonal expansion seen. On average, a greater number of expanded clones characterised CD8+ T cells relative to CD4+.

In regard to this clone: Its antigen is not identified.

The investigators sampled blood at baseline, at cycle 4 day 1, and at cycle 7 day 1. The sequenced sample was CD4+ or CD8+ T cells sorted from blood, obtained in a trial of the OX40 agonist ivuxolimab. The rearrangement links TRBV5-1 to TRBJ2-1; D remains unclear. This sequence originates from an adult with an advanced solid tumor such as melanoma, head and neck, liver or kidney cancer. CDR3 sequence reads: CASSLSLGEQFF. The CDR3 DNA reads TGCGCCAGCAGCTTGTCACTGGGTGAGCAGTTCTTC.